A selection of T cell receptor beta chains follows, all from one sample in a study of graft-versus-host responses after intestinal transplantation. Their recognized antigens are unknown. This table comes from immunoSEQ multiplex PCR, and its TCRdb copy is limited to in-frame clones, with some not included. This sample has under 150,000 clones, with 85% to 95% found just once. This material consisted of unstimulated CD8+ T cells sorted from spleen or lymph node cells, taken before intestinal transplant. The receptor source for this set is a human donor who received an intestinal transplant. The conserved cysteine and the conserved F or W are not part of the CDR3 here. Clone size is not always given. Where it is, it says once, few, many or a class for expanded clones.

len,v_gene,j_gene,abundance,CDR3aa
14,TRBV11-3,TRBJ2-1,NA,ASSTPSGLERNEQF
13,TRBV6-1,TRBJ1-5,NA,ASSKERVPNQPQH
13,TRBV7-6,TRBJ2-5,once,ASSSSRGEQETQY
14,TRBV28,TRBJ1-5,NA,ASSRDRGPSNQPQH
14,TRBV5-1,TRBJ2-1,NA,ASSLAGEWLDNEQF
15,TRBV5-1,TRBJ2-1,NA,ASSLVPWRDSYNEQF
14,TRBV5-6,TRBJ2-7,NA,ASSLGPGGVYYEQY
11,TRBV10-3,TRBJ2-1,few,AIKPGGSYEQF
14,TRBV15,TRBJ1-4,NA,ATSRVSGPYNEKLF
13,TRBV4-1,TRBJ1-2,once,ASSQSVTGSDGYT
12,TRBV7-5,TRBJ2-7,NA,ASVEGAVNYEQY
10,TRBV7-9,NA,NA,ASSPSSYEQY
11,TRBV9,TRBJ2-1,NA,ASSGWGLNEQF
13,TRBV5-1,TRBJ2-3,NA,ASSPTDITTDTQY
14,TRBV7-9,TRBJ1-1,NA,ASSLAEGQGPTEAF
12,TRBV15,TRBJ1-5,NA,ATSSGGSGQPQH
15,TRBV2,TRBJ2-1,NA,ASSETRLAGSYNEQF
16,TRBV7-8,TRBJ2-2,NA,ATVQEVAGLRGTGELF
12,TRBV6-1,TRBJ2-3,NA,ASSGLAGADTQY
11,TRBV5-1,TRBJ1-1,NA,ASSFSVNTEAF
13,TRBV28,TRBJ2-7,NA,ASSESGPSSYEQY
14,TRBV27,TRBJ1-5,NA,ASSLSGLGKNQPQH
12,TRBV7-9,TRBJ2-7,few,ASSLEGRTYEQY
13,TRBV27,TRBJ2-1,NA,ASSFPGYSYNEQF
15,TRBV6-1,TRBJ1-2,NA,ASSEFPISDGVYGYT
12,TRBV5-1,TRBJ2-7,NA,ASSLGQGSYEQY
14,TRBV13,TRBJ2-7,NA,ASSLRSKGQHYEQY
11,TRBV25-1,TRBJ2-3,NA,ASSESRTDTQY
13,TRBV11-3,TRBJ2-7,NA,ASSSETSGTYEQY
14,TRBV10-3,TRBJ2-1,NA,AISGVLAGVNNEQF
13,TRBV27,TRBJ2-1,NA,ASSLGTGEGNEQF
13,TRBV5-1,TRBJ2-3,NA,ASSGDSTDRDTQY
13,TRBV18,NA,NA,ASSLGGGPPYEQY
14,TRBV27,TRBJ2-3,NA,ASSLLGPGGTDTQY
13,TRBV6-5,TRBJ1-4,NA,ASSSLARGAEKLF
10,TRBV6-1,TRBJ2-7,once,ASGRVFYEQY
10,TRBV27,TRBJ2-2,NA,ASSWNTGELF
11,TRBV4-1,TRBJ2-2,NA,ASSQYRTGELF
11,TRBV28,TRBJ1-1,NA,ASSPLPDREAF
13,TRBV13,TRBJ2-5,NA,ASSNGTSGPGTQY
12,TRBV27,TRBJ2-7,NA,ASSLSGRNYEQY
11,TRBV5-1,TRBJ2-7,NA,ASSLGGRDEQY
15,TRBV7-9,TRBJ2-7,NA,ASSYQTGGTGAYEQY
12,TRBV6-5,TRBJ2-7,once,ASSQTGTSNEQY
14,TRBV7-8,TRBJ1-4,NA,ASSLAVAGLNEKLF
11,TRBV7-3,TRBJ2-5,NA,ASSLGRAKTQY
11,TRBV6-5,TRBJ1-5,NA,ASSARELQPQH
12,TRBV6-1,TRBJ1-5,NA,ASSSDRRGQPQH
9,TRBV25-1,TRBJ2-2,NA,ASSGGGELF
12,TRBV19,NA,NA,ASSRYRGLYEQY
14,TRBV4-1,TRBJ2-1,NA,ASSRFAGTLHNEQF